The clone carrying this T cell receptor beta chain was seen repeatedly, ten times or more. V shed 2 bases, J shed 3 bases, and the junction held 3 bases outside the gene matches. The germline CDR1 and CDR2 sequences are DFQATT and SNEGSKA (reference sequence). The CDR3 spans 15 residues. The investigators amplified TCR beta CDR3 regions from RNA transcripts. Using the HTBI primer set, a first-round RT-PCR was run on the TCR CDR3. MiXCR, applied by TCRdb to the multiplex PCR reads, yields one record per CDR3 protein. The data contain about 380,000 distinct CDR3 sequences, approximately 12% of them seen just once; the ten biggest clones take up less than 25%. The sample originates from a study of T cells in Graves' hyperthyroidism and ophthalmopathy. Lactation, pregnancy, other autoimmune disease or uncontrolled infection excluded patients. Used for diagnoses were clinical symptoms, serum thyroxine and TRAb, thyroid ultrasound and orbital computed tomography. A sample of blood taken at first hyperthyroidism diagnosis preceded any ophthalmopathy symptoms.

This receptor was obtained from a man aged 25-45 years with Graves' hyperthyroidism that later progressed to Graves' ophthalmopathy. The chain has TRBV20-1 and TRBJ2-2, with 10 nucleotides matching TRBD2. Sequencing used blood. As DNA, the CDR3 is TGCAGTGCTAGAAGCGGGGGGGCCGACACCGGGGAGCTGTTTTTT. Its protein is CSARSGGADTGELFF.